This T cell receptor (beta chain) stems from a study of cytomegalovirus exposure and HLA in healthy donors. It was with 60 Vbeta and 13 Jbeta primers that the PCR ran. Only in-frame clones appear in the TCRdb table, and some are missing; sequencing was by immunoSEQ multiplex PCR. The table includes 150,000 to 200,000 clones, approximately 77% detected once. V was trimmed by 4 bases and J by 8 bases, leaving 18 bases between them. This CDR3 is built from 15 residues. Germline V lookup: CDR1 PRHDT, CDR2 FYEKMQ (reference sequence). This clonotype originated in a male donor in good health and CMV-seropositive. The chain employs TRBV13 and TRBJ2-1; the D gene is possibly TRBD2 (6 bases). The specimen was PBMCs. The CDR3, as DNA: TGTGCCAGCAGCTCCTACCTCGGGAGTTTCGATGAGCAGTTCTTC. This codes for CASSSYLGSFDEQFF.